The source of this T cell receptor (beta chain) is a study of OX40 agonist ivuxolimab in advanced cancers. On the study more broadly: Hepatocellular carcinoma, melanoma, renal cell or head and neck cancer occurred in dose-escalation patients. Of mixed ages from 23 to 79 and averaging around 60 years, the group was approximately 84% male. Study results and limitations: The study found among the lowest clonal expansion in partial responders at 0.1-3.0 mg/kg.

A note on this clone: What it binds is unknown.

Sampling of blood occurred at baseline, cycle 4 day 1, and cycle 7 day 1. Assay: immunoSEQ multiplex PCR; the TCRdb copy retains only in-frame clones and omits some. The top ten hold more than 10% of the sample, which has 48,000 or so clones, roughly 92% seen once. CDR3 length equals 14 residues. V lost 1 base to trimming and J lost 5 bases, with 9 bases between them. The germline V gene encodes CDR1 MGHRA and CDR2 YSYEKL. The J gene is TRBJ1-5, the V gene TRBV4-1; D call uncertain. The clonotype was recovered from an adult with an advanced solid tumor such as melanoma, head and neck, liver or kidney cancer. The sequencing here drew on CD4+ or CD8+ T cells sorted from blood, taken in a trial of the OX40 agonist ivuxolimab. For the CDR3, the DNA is TGCGCCAGCAGCCAAGTGGGCAGTTATCAGCCCCAGCATTTT. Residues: CASSQVGSYQPQHF.